This T cell receptor beta chain was profiled in a study of blood T cell repertoires in COVID-19. The overall study: Acute and convalescent COVID-19 specimens originated in the United States, Italy and Spain. T cells, B-cell-depleted T cells, or PBMCs provided the cDNA or gDNA that served as material.

As originally analysed: Counts of nucleated cells, estimated from reference gene primer amplification, were obtained. Data came from immunoSEQ multiplex PCR; TCRdb stores just in-frame clones and leaves some out. Clone size and the V and J calls come from that table; the DNA yielded D and trimming. The table has tens of thousands of clones, approximately 86% seen once. The sequence came from a woman of 80 years or more with COVID-19, enrolled during active disease. The sequenced sample was peripheral blood.

The CDR3 sequence: CASRPQGAGNEKLFF. CDR3 bases: TGTGCCAGTCGCCCCCAGGGGGCGGGTAATGAAAAACTGTTTTTT. The rearrangement joins TRBV19 to TRBJ1-4, with 8 bases fitting TRBD1. The germline gives CDR1 LNHDA, CDR2 SQIVND (reference sequence). This CDR3 region has 15 residues. V lost 8 bases to trimming and J lost 4 bases; unmatched junction nucleotides: 9.